Below are 19 T cell receptor beta chains sequenced from a single sample in a study of blood T cell repertoires in COVID-19 (dated by TCRdb to about 2020). The library came from the immunoSEQ multiplex PCR assay. The source is immuneACCESS, and TCRdb retained only in-frame sequences with V and J called. Part of the clones is not carried over; for the studies checked, unresolved V genes explain less than half of this, and the remainder is unexplained. The sample contains some 97,000 clones, roughly 80% of them found a single time. The ten most abundant clones make up approximately 31% of the sample. Source material: peripheral blood. Receptor source: a man aged 70-80 years with active or convalescent COVID-19.

V is TRBV2 and J is TRBJ2-3; TRBD2 agrees at 9 bases. J was trimmed by 4 bases and V by 5 bases; bases with no gene match: 7. CDR1 SNHLY and CDR2 FYNNEI come from the germline V gene. This CDR3 is built from 15 residues. The CDR3 protein is CASSSSGVPSDTQYF. The CDR3 DNA follows: TGTGCCAGCAGTTCTAGCGGGGTTCCCTCAGATACGCAGTATTTT.

The chain joins TRBV12-3 or TRBV12-4 to TRBJ1-4; perhaps TRBD1 as D (6 bases). Trimming shortened V by 6 bases and J by 5 bases, and 10 bases separated the two germline ends. The CDR3 length is 13 residues. CDR3 amino acids: CASRQGSNEKLFF. CDR3 bases: TGTGCCAGCAGACAGGGCTCGAATGAAAAACTGTTTTTT.

The chain couples TRBV19 to TRBJ2-3; D remains ambiguous. The CDR3 loop spans 11 amino acids. Germline-derived CDR1 and CDR2 are LNHDA and SQIVND (reference sequence). Between the trimmed V and J ends, which lost 7 bases and 5 bases, there was a span of 7 bases. CDR3: CASIARDTQYF. CDR3 coding DNA: TGTGCCAGTATAGCTCGAGATACGCAGTATTTT. Using reference TRBV19 and TRBJ2-3 for the parts outside the CDR3, the full variable domain is DGGITQSPKYLFRKEGQNVTLSCEQNLNHDAMYWYRQDPGQGLRLIYYSQIVNDFQKGDIAEGYSVSREKKESFPLTVTSAQKNPTAFYLCASIARDTQYFGPGTRLTVL.

The rearrangement joins TRBV28 to TRBJ1-2, with a weak D call TRBD1 (5 bases). CDR1 is MDHEN and CDR2 is SYDVKM in the germline V gene. The length of the CDR3 is 13 residues. V was cut by 2 bases and J by 8 bases, with 12 bases left in between. CDR3 sequence reads: CASSLVSRVGYTF. DNA for the CDR3: TGTGCCAGCAGTTTAGTATCCAGGGTCGGCTACACCTTC.

Only a few counts were recorded for this clone. The V call is TRBV11-2, the J call TRBJ2-1, with D tentatively TRBD2 (5 bases). The CDR3 sequence is 15 residues long. V gave up 5 bases and J gave up 4 bases, with 15 bases separating them. CDR1 SGHAT and CDR2 FQNNGV come from the germline V gene. The CDR3 here is CASSPGSSGYNEQFF. In DNA form, the CDR3 reads TGTGCCAGCAGCCCCGGAAGTTCGGGGTACAATGAGCAGTTCTTC.

The rearrangement uses TRBV4-3 and TRBJ2-3; 15 positions match TRBD2. This CDR3 comprises 18 residues. Germline loops: CDR1 LGHNA, CDR2 YSLEER. V lost 1 base to trimming and J lost 3 bases; unmatched junction nucleotides: 5. CDR3 bases: TGCGCCAGCAGCCAAGGCCGGACTAGCGGGGGGGCAACAGATACGCAGTATTTT. Its protein product is CASSQGRTSGGATDTQYF.

The chain recombines TRBV19 with TRBJ1-6; 8 nucleotides line up with TRBD1. CDR1 and CDR2 (germline): LNHDA, SQIVND (reference sequence). The CDR3 spans 15 residues. V was clipped by 9 bases and J by 0 bases; unmatched bases: 4. CDR3 nucleotide sequence: TGTGCCAGCTCAGGGGGCGACTCCTATAATTCACCCCTCCACTTT. This codes for CASSGGDSYNSPLHF.

This rearrangement joins TRBV9 to TRBJ2-3; 8 nucleotides match TRBD1. Germline lookup yields CDR1 SGDLS and CDR2 YYNGEE. V was pared by 3 bases and J by 7 bases, with 13 bases of the junction left unmatched. The CDR3 covers 16 residues. The CDR3 region is CASSAQGQGASNTQYF. In DNA form, the CDR3 reads TGTGCCAGCAGCGCACAGGGGCAGGGGGCGTCGAATACGCAGTATTTT.

This clone occurred a few times. This chain joins TRBV5-5 and TRBJ1-6; 7 bases agree with TRBD1. CDR1 and CDR2 from the germline V gene are SGHKS and YYEKEE (reference sequence). J gave up 7 bases and V 4 bases, and 8 bases lay outside the gene matches. The CDR3 totals 15 residues. CDR3 amino acids: CASSPRQGGNSPLHF. For the CDR3, the DNA is TGTGCCAGCAGCCCGAGACAGGGAGGAAATTCACCCCTCCACTTT. Using reference TRBV5-5 and TRBJ1-6 for the parts outside the CDR3, the full variable domain is DAGVTQSPTHLIKTRGQQVTLRCSPISGHKSVSWYQQVLGQGPQFIFQYYEKEERGRGNFPDRFSARQFPNYSSELNVNALLLGDSALYLCASSPRQGGNSPLHFGNGTRLTVT.

The chain has TRBV12-3 or TRBV12-4 and TRBJ1-2; a weak D match, TRBD1 (5 bases). Trimming shortened V by 3 bases and J by 5 bases, and 10 bases separated the two germline ends. The CDR3 contains 13 residues. DNA of the CDR3: TGTGCCAGCAGTTTCCCGGGACTATATGGCTACACCTTC. It specifies CASSFPGLYGYTF.

This chain joins TRBV12-3 or TRBV12-4 and TRBJ1-1; D is uncertain. Trimming cost V 3 bases and J 5 bases, with 7 bases left between them. CDR3 length equals 12 residues. The CDR3 DNA reads TGTGCCAGCAGTTTGAGGAGGACTGAAGCTTTCTTT. Translation: CASSLRRTEAFF.

This clone has a single count. CDR3 region: CASSITPGGPSGNTIYF. The CDR3 bases are TGTGCCAGTAGTATAACCCCCGGCGGGCCCTCTGGAAACACCATATATTTT. The chain uses TRBV19 and TRBJ1-3; D is undetermined. The CDR3 loop spans 17 amino acids. Germline CDR1 is LNHDA and CDR2 is SQIVND (reference sequence). Trimming shortened V by 2 bases and J by 0 bases, and 14 bases separated the two germline ends.

The rearrangement uses TRBV9 and TRBJ2-2, with 8 bases fitting TRBD2. Germline V gene sequence: CDR1 SGDLS, CDR2 YYNGEE. This CDR3 has 15 amino acids. With 3 bases clipped from V and 4 bases from J, the junction kept 5 bases outside the gene matches. The CDR3 coding sequence is TGTGCCAGCAGCGGAACCGGGACTAGCACCGGGGAGCTGTTTTTT. Protein product: CASSGTGTSTGELFF.

The V and J genes are TRBV6-5 and TRBJ1-1; no firm D call. This CDR3 region has 14 residues. Germline CDR1 and CDR2: MNHEY and SVGAGI. Trimming pared 4 bases from V and 1 base from J, leaving 10 bases between. DNA for the CDR3: TGTGCCAGCAGTTCCCCCCGGGGGAACACTGAAGCTTTCTTT. Translating it yields CASSSPRGNTEAFF.

The J gene is TRBJ1-3, the V gene TRBV5-1, with no clear D. The CDR3 has 11 amino acids. The V and J ends lost 4 bases and 9 bases respectively, with 8 bases between them. CDR1 and CDR2 from the germline V gene are SGHRS and YFSETQ. The CDR3 DNA follows: TGCGCCAGCAGCGACGGAGGCACCATATATTTT. Translated: CASSDGGTIYF. Supplemented by reference TRBV5-1 and TRBJ1-3, the full variable domain reads KAGVTQTPRYLIKTRGQQVTLSCSPISGHRSVSWYQQTPGQGLQFLFEYFSETQRNKGNFPGRFSGRQFSNSRSEMNVSTLELGDSALYLCASSDGGTIYFGEGSWLTVV.

The chain links TRBV5-4 to TRBJ1-2, with unresolved D. Looked up from germline, CDR1 is SGHNT and CDR2 is YYREEE (reference sequence). Deletions cut 0 bases from V and 6 bases from J, with 9 bases between. There are 13 residues in the CDR3. CDR3 sequence (DNA): TGTGCCAGCAGCTTGGCTGGAACAGATGGCTACACCTTC. Protein product: CASSLAGTDGYTF.

The V and J genes are TRBV2 and TRBJ1-6; 8 bases map to TRBD1. The CDR3 spans 17 residues. Germline CDR1 reads SNHLY; CDR2 reads FYNNEI. The ends lost 0 bases at V and 9 bases at J; junction bases unmatched: 10. The CDR3 bases are TGTGCCAGCAGTGAAGCAGGACAGGGTGTCCTTATTTCACCCCTCCACTTT. Translation: CASSEAGQGVLISPLHF.

The chain combines TRBV4-2 with TRBJ2-7, with D maybe TRBD2 (5 bases). The CDR3 contains 14 residues. V lost 0 bases to trimming and J lost 5 bases, with 11 bases between them. The V gene's germline CDR1 is LGHNA and CDR2 YNFKEQ. The CDR3 loop reads CASSQESGVNEQYF. The CDR3 DNA reads TGTGCCAGCAGCCAAGAGTCCGGGGTCAACGAGCAGTACTTC.

The V gene is TRBV15, the J gene TRBJ2-1, with a weak D call TRBD2 (5 bases). This CDR3 contains 16 residues. Germline CDR1 reads LNHNV; CDR2 reads YYDKDF (reference sequence). Trimming removed 5 bases at V and 1 base at J, with 15 bases between. DNA for the CDR3: TGTGCCACCAGCGGGAGCGGACTGGCATCCTACAATGAGCAGTTCTTC. It translates to CATSGSGLASYNEQFF.